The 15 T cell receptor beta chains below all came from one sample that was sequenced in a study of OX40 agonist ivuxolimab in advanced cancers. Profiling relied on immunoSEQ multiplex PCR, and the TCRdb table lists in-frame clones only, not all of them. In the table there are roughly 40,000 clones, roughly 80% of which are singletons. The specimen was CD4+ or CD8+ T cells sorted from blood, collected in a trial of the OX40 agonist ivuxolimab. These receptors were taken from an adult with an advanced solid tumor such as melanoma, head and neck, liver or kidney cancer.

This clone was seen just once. The CDR3 protein is CASRRGLETGELFF. The CDR3 region has the DNA TGTGCCTCAAGAAGGGGATTGGAAACCGGGGAGCTGTTTTTT. This rearrangement joins TRBV9 to TRBJ2-2, with D perhaps TRBD1 (5 bases). The CDR3 sequence is 14 residues long. The V end lost 10 bases, the J end lost 5 bases, and 18 bases lay between the germline ends. CDR1 is SGDLS, CDR2 YYNGEE, per germline. The entire variable domain, with the rest obtained from reference TRBV9 and TRBJ2-2, is as follows: DSGVTQTPKHLITATGQRVTLRCSPRSGDLSVYWYQQSLDQGLQFLIQYYNGEERAKGNILERFSAQQFPDLHSELNLSSLELGDSALYFCASRRGLETGELFFGEGSRLTVL.

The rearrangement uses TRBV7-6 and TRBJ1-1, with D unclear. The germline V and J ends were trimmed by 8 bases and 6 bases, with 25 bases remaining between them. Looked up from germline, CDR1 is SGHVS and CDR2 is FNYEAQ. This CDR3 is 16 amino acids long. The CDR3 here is CASFKSSTRGGAEAFF. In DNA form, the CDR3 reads TGTGCCAGCTTCAAATCCAGTACACGGGGTGGCGCTGAAGCTTTCTTT. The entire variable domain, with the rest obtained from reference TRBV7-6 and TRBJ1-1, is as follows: GAGVSQSPRYKVTKRGQDVALRCDPISGHVSLYWYRQALGQGPEFLTYFNYEAQQDKSGLPNDRFSAERPEGSISTLTIQRTEQRDSAMYRCASFKSSTRGGAEAFFGQGTRLTVV.

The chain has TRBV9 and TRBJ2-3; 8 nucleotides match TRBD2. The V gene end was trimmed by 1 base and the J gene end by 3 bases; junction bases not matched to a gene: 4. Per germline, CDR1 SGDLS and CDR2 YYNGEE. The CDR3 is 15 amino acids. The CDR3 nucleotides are TGTGCCAGCAGCGTACGGGGGGGCCGAACAGATACGCAGTATTTT. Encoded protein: CASSVRGGRTDTQYF.

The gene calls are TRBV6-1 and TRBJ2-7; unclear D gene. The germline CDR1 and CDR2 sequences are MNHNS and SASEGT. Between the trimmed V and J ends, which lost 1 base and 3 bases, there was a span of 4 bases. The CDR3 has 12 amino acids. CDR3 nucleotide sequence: TGTGCCAGCAGTGAAGTCAACTACGAGCAGTACTTC. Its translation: CASSEVNYEQYF.

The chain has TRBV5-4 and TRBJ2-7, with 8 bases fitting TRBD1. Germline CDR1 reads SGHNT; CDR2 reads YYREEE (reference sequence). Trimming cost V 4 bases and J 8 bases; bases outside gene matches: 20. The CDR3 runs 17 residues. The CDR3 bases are TGTGCCAGCAGCCCTGTGGGGGGAACAGGGGGGTCTGCAAAGCAGTACTTC. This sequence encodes CASSPVGGTGGSAKQYF.

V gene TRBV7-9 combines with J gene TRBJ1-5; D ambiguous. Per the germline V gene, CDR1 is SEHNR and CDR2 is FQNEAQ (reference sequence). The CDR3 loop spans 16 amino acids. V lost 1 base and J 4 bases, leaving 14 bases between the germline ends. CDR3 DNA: TGTGCCAGCAGCTTAGGGCCGGGAGGGCAAAATCAGCCCCAGCATTTT. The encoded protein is CASSLGPGGQNQPQHF.

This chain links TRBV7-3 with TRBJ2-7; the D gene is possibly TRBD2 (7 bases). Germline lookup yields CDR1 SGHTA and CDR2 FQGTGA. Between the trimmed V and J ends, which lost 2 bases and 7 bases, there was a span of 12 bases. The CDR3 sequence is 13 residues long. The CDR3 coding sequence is TGTGCCAGCAGCTTAGGGGGGGCGGAAGAGCAGTACTTC. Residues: CASSLGGAEEQYF.

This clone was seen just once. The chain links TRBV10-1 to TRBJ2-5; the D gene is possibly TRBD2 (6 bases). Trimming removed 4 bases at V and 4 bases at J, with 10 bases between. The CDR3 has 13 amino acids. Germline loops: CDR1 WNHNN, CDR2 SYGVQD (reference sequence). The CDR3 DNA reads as TGCGCCAGCAGTGCTCCCGGGGGAGAGACCCAGTACTTC. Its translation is CASSAPGGETQYF.

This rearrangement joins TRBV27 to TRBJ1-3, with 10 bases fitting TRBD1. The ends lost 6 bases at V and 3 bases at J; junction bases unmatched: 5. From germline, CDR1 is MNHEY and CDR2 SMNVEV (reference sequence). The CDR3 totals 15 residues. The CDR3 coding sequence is TGTGCCAGCAGACGACAGGGGGCCATTGGAAACACCATATATTTT. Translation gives CASRRQGAIGNTIYF.

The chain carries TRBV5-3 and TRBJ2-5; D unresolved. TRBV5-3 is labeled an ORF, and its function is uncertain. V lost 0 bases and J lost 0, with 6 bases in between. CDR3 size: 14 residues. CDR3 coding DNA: TGTGCCAGAAGCTTGGAGGAAGACCAAGAGACCCAGTACTTC. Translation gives CARSLEEDQETQYF.

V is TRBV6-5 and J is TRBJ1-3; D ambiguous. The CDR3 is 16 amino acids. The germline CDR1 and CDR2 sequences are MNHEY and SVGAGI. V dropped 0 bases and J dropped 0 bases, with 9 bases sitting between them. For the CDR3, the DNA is TGTGCCAGCAGTTACTCCCGGTCCCCCTCTGGAAACACCATATATTTT. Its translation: CASSYSRSPSGNTIYF.

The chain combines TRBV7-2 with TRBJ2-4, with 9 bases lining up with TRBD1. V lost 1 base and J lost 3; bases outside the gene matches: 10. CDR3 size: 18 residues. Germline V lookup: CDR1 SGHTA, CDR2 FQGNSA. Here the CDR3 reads CASSLEGQGPYRKNIQYF. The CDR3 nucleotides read TGTGCCAGCAGCTTAGAGGGACAGGGCCCTTACCGCAAAAACATTCAGTACTTC.

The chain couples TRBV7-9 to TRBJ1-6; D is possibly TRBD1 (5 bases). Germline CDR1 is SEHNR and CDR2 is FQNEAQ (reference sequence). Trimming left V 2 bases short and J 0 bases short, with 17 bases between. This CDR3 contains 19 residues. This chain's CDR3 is CASSLSGTVRSSYNSPLHF. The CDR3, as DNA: TGTGCCAGCAGCTTATCCGGGACGGTGCGCAGCTCCTATAATTCACCCCTCCACTTT.

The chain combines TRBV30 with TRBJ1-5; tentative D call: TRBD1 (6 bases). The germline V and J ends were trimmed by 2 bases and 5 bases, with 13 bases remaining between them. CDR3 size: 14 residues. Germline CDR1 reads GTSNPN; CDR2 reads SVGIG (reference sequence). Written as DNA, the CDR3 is TGTGCCTGGAGTAACGGGGGCAGGGATCAGCCCCAGCATTTT. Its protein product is CAWSNGGRDQPQHF.

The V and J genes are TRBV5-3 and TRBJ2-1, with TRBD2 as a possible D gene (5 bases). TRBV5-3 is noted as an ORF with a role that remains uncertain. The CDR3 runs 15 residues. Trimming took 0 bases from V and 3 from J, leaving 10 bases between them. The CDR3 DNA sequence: TGTGCCAGAAGCTTGGTAGCGACGAGCTACAATGAGCAGTTCTTC. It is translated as CARSLVATSYNEQFF.